The 19 T cell receptor beta chains given below trace back to one sample, sequenced in a study of T cell repertoires in cytomegalovirus infection. TCRdb recomputed calls from the reads with MiXCR, one row per CDR3 protein. The sample carries about 210,000 distinct CDR3 sequences, 6.5% recorded once. Sequencing was carried out using PBMCs. The receptors derive from a human donor in good health (CMV status not recorded). Some clones in this sample may be carry-over from other donors' samples.

This clonotype was observed a handful of times. V gene TRBV23-1 combines with J gene TRBJ2-1; 12 bases are a match to TRBD1. TRBV23-1 is noted as an ORF with a role that remains uncertain. J was trimmed by 0 bases and V by 11 bases; bases with no gene match: 20. The CDR3 length is 20 residues. This CDR3 reads CAGGGTRDRGLDSSYNEQFF. CDR3 nucleotides: TGCGCCGGCGGGGGAACCCGGGACAGGGGGCTTGATAGCTCCTACAATGAGCAGTTCTTC.

This clonotype has more than one count but fewer than ten. This rearrangement joins TRBV20-1 to TRBJ1-2, with TRBD1 as a possible D gene (5 bases). This CDR3 comprises 13 residues. Germline CDR1 is DFQATT and CDR2 is SNEGSKA (reference sequence). Trimming took 6 bases from V and 3 from J, leaving 14 bases between them. CDR3 amino acids: CSAGAGGDYGYTF. CDR3 coding DNA: TGCAGTGCAGGGGCGGGGGGAGACTATGGCTACACCTTC.

The J gene is TRBJ1-3, the V gene TRBV2, with D perhaps matching TRBD1 (5 bases). The CDR3 sequence is 16 residues long. Between the trimmed V and J ends, which lost 0 bases and 1 base, there was a span of 10 bases. In germline, CDR1 is SNHLY, CDR2 FYNNEI. CDR3 residues: CASSEAPQGSGNTIYF. The CDR3 DNA sequence: TGTGCCAGCAGTGAAGCACCCCAGGGTTCTGGAAACACCATATATTTT.

This clonotype was recorded many times. V and J are TRBV7-2 and TRBJ1-5, with D hard to call. The V gene's germline CDR1 is SGHTA and CDR2 FQGNSA. The CDR3 has 15 amino acids. Trimming took off 1 base at V and 6 bases at J, with 13 bases between the two ends. CDR3 region: CASSLVGRASQPQHF. In DNA, the CDR3 is TGTGCCAGCAGCTTAGTCGGTAGGGCGAGTCAGCCCCAGCATTTT. Looking up the rest from reference TRBV7-2 and TRBJ1-5 gives the full variable domain: GAGVSQSPSNKVTEKGKDVELRCDPISGHTALYWYRQSLGQGLEFLIYFQGNSAPDKSGLPSDRFSAERTGGSVSTLTIQRTQQEDSAVYLCASSLVGRASQPQHFGDGTRLSIL.

This clonotype was recorded many times. The chain joins TRBV19 to TRBJ2-4, with 9 bases lining up with TRBD1. This CDR3 comprises 15 residues. The V and J ends lost 3 bases and 2 bases, in that order; junction bases with no gene match: 2. The germline V gene encodes CDR1 LNHDA and CDR2 SQIVND (reference sequence). The CDR3 DNA follows: TGTGCCAGTAGTATGGGACAGGGAACCAAAAACATTCAGTACTTC. It is translated as CASSMGQGTKNIQYF. The full variable domain, with the rest looked up from reference TRBV19 and TRBJ2-4, is DGGITQSPKYLFRKEGQNVTLSCEQNLNHDAMYWYRQDPGQGLRLIYYSQIVNDFQKGDIAEGYSVSREKKESFPLTVTSAQKNPTAFYLCASSMGQGTKNIQYFGAGTRLSVL.

This clonotype was seen repeatedly, ten times or more. CDR3 sequence: CSARRPGQGANEQFF. The CDR3 DNA reads TGCAGTGCTAGACGCCCGGGACAGGGGGCAAATGAGCAGTTCTTC. The chain joins TRBV20-1 to TRBJ2-1, with 12 bases that match TRBD1. V dropped 2 bases and J dropped 7; count of bases not matched to a gene: 6. CDR3 length: 15 amino acids. Germline values: CDR1 DFQATT, CDR2 SNEGSKA (reference sequence).

J is TRBJ2-5 and V is TRBV5-1; D may be TRBD1 (6 bases). This CDR3 region has 16 residues. Trimming stripped 4 bases from V and 4 bases from J, with 20 bases between. CDR1 and CDR2 from the germline V gene are SGHRS and YFSETQ. CDR3 bases: TGCGCCAGCAGCACCCGTAGCACAGGGAATGCAGAGACCCAGTACTTC. Translated, it gives CASSTRSTGNAETQYF.

This clonotype was counted at least ten times. Here the CDR3 DNA reads TGTGCCAGCAGCCCAACCGGGTCCACCCATCAGCCCCAGCATTTT. Its protein product is CASSPTGSTHQPQHF. This chain uses TRBV28 with TRBJ1-5, with no clear D. Germline-derived CDR1 and CDR2 are MDHEN and SYDVKM. Trimming shortened V by 6 bases and J by 5 bases, and 17 bases separated the two germline ends. The CDR3 sequence is 15 residues long.

In this sample, this clonotype turned up a few times. The chain recombines TRBV6-2 or TRBV6-3 with TRBJ2-7, with 8 bases matching TRBD1. CDR3 length: 14 residues. Germline V lookup: CDR1 MNHEY, CDR2 SVGEGT. J lost 3 bases, V lost 7 bases, and 8 bases had no gene match. CDR3 bases: TGTGCCAGCAACGGACAGGGATCCCTCTACGAGCAGTACTTC. Translated, it gives CASNGQGSLYEQYF.

This clonotype was detected ten times or more. This chain joins TRBV25-1 and TRBJ1-6, with D possibly matching TRBD1 (5 bases). The V end was cut by 1 base, the J end by 8 bases, with 9 bases between. CDR3 length: 14 amino acids. Germline loops: CDR1 MGHDK, CDR2 SYGVNS. The CDR3 DNA is TGTGCCAGCAGTGAATCAGGGACGGATTCACCCCTCCACTTT. It is translated as CASSESGTDSPLHF.

This clonotype was counted many times. The chain is built from TRBV30 and TRBJ2-2, with D tentatively TRBD1 (5 bases). This CDR3 is 16 amino acids long. V was shortened by 0 bases and J by 1 base, with 12 bases between the two germline ends. In germline, CDR1 is GTSNPN, CDR2 SVGIG (reference sequence). This CDR3 is CAWSVRKGMNTGELFF. The CDR3 DNA follows: TGTGCCTGGAGTGTACGGAAGGGGATGAACACCGGGGAGCTGTTTTTT. Filled out from reference TRBV30 and TRBJ2-2, the complete variable domain reads SQTIHQWPATLVQPVGSPLSLECTVEGTSNPNLYWYRQAAGRGLQLLFYSVGIGQISSEVPQNLSASRPQDRQFILSSKKLLLSDSGFYLCAWSVRKGMNTGELFFGEGSRLTVL.

The chain has TRBV18 and TRBJ2-1; D gene uncertain. Germline CDR1 KGHSH, CDR2 LQKENI. CDR3 size: 14 residues. V gave up 6 bases and J gave up 4 bases, with 13 bases separating them. The CDR3 region has the DNA TGTGCCAGCTCCCCCAAACACTCGTACAATGAGCAGTTCTTC. Encoded protein: CASSPKHSYNEQFF.

In this sample, this clonotype turned up many times. V gene TRBV7-9 combines with J gene TRBJ1-1, with D possibly being TRBD1 (5 bases). This CDR3 contains 15 residues. Germline values: CDR1 SEHNR, CDR2 FQNEAQ (reference sequence). Trimming shortened V by 5 bases and J by 5 bases, and 18 bases separated the two germline ends. In DNA, the CDR3 is TGTGCCAGCAGCCCCTGGGGCTCCGGGGAGACTGAAGCTTTCTTT. This gives the protein CASSPWGSGETEAFF.

This clonotype has ten or more counts. The chain carries TRBV6-5 and TRBJ2-2; 7 bases agree with TRBD2. V was pared by 6 bases and J by 7 bases, with 14 bases of the junction left unmatched. The germline gives CDR1 MNHEY, CDR2 SVGAGI. The CDR3 runs 16 residues. The CDR3 DNA sequence: TGTGCCAGCAGGTCACCTCAGACCGGGGGGTTCGGGGAGCTGTTTTTT. Translation: CASRSPQTGGFGELFF.

This clonotype has at least ten counts. The chain couples TRBV20-1 to TRBJ1-6; D ambiguous. Germline CDR1 reads DFQATT; CDR2 reads SNEGSKA (reference sequence). The CDR3 runs to 14 residues. Trimming stripped 4 bases from V and 7 bases from J, with 14 bases between. In DNA form, the CDR3 reads TGCAGTGCTACCATCGGAGGGCGGAATTCACCCCTCCACTTT. Encoded protein: CSATIGGRNSPLHF.

Concerning this clonotype: Given a much more abundant clone one base away, this may be a read error. The chain employs TRBV28 and TRBJ1-4; D call uncertain. The CDR3 is made up of 15 amino acids. Deletions cut 7 bases from V and 0 bases from J, with 12 bases between. CDR1 and CDR2 from the germline V gene are MDHEN and SYDVKM. Here the CDR3 DNA reads TGTGCCAGCACCGTCGCGGGTTCAACTAATGAAAAACTGTTTTTT. Its translation is CASTVAGSTNEKLFF.

The table lists this clonotype with a few counts. This chain connects TRBV14 to TRBJ1-1, with D maybe TRBD1 (6 bases). CDR1 is SGHDN, CDR2 FVKESK, per germline. This CDR3 is built from 14 residues. V lost 4 bases to trimming and J lost 3 bases, with 12 bases between them. The CDR3: CASSRVRGYTEAFF. The CDR3 DNA reads as TGTGCCAGCAGCCGAGTCAGGGGTTACACTGAAGCTTTCTTT.

The CDR3 DNA reads as TGTGCCAGCAGCTTCCGACAGATCGGGGAGCTGTTTTTT. Encoded protein: CASSFRQIGELFF. The chain joins TRBV7-2 to TRBJ2-2, with D maybe TRBD1 (5 bases). V was clipped by 3 bases and J by 7 bases, with 9 bases between them. CDR1 is SGHTA and CDR2 is FQGNSA in the germline V gene. This CDR3 contains 13 residues.

This clonotype was counted ten times or more. This chain connects TRBV7-2 to TRBJ1-6, with D perhaps TRBD1 (6 bases). The germline V and J ends were trimmed by 8 bases and 5 bases, with 16 bases remaining between them. CDR3 length: 15 residues. The germline V gene encodes CDR1 SGHTA and CDR2 FQGNSA. For the CDR3, the DNA is TGTGCCAGCGGGGGGCCGGGGCCCGATAATTCACCCCTCCACTTT. Translated: CASGGPGPDNSPLHF.